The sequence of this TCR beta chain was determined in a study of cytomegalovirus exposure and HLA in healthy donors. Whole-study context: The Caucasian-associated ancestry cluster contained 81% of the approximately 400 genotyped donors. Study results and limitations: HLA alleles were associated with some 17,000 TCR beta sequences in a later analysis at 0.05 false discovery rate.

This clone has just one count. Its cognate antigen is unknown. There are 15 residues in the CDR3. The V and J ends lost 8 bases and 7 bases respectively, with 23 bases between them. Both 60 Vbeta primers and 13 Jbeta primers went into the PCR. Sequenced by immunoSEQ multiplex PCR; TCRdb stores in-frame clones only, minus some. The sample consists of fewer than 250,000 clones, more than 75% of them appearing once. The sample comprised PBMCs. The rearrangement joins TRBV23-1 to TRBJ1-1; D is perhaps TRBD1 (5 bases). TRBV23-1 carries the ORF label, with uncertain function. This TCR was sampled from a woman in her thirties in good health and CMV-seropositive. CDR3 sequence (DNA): TGCGCCAGCTCAGCGAGGCCAGGGCTACCTGGTGAAGCTTTCTTT. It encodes CASSARPGLPGEAFF.